This T cell receptor beta chain was documented in a study of siplizumab effects on memory and regulatory T cells. Each sample had 9.3 x 10^4 or so TCR templates assayed. The assay was immunoSEQ multiplex PCR, and TCRdb's table has in-frame clones only and misses some. The repertoire has 100,000 or so clones, about 93% of them found once; the top ten carry about 11%. General study results and limits: Unstimulated subsets captured only a minor fraction of alloreactive clones. The Treg-derived share of mappable alloreactive CD4+ clones averaged roughly 69% with siplizumab and 26.9% in controls.

As for this clone: As yet, its antigen is unknown.

The CDR3 has 19 amino acids. V lost 4 bases and J lost 3, with 24 bases in between. The V and J genes are TRBV23-1 and TRBJ2-2; a weak D match, TRBD1 (6 bases). TRBV23-1 is placed among ORFs of uncertain function. The clonotype was recovered from a human donor in good health. The specimen was non-Treg CD4+ T cells sorted from blood. Here the CDR3 reads CASSRKGTTQFIHTGELFF. The CDR3 bases are TGCGCCAGCAGTCGCAAGGGGACAACCCAATTTATTCACACCGGGGAGCTGTTTTTT.